What follows describes a single T cell receptor (beta chain). The sample belongs to a study of CD8+ T cells in alopecia areata. The wider study: Tofacitinib exposure lasted 6 to 18 months, followed by 6 months off drug.

This CDR3 is 11 amino acids long. Per germline, CDR1 SQVTM and CDR2 ANQGSEA. The V and J ends lost 7 bases and 5 bases respectively, with 12 bases between them. RNA extraction was followed by reverse transcription into cDNA, which acted as the sequencing template. Only in-frame clones appear in the TCRdb table, and some are missing; sequencing was by immunoSEQ multiplex PCR. The sample holds 45,000 to 70,000 clones, around 96% seen once. The origin of this receptor is a human donor with alopecia areata. The sequences come from CD8+ T cells sorted from blood, collected at week 0. This chain links TRBV29-1 with TRBJ2-7, with D perhaps TRBD1 (6 bases). CDR3: CSGLQGHEQYF. The CDR3 DNA is TGCAGCGGATTACAGGGCCACGAGCAGTACTTC.